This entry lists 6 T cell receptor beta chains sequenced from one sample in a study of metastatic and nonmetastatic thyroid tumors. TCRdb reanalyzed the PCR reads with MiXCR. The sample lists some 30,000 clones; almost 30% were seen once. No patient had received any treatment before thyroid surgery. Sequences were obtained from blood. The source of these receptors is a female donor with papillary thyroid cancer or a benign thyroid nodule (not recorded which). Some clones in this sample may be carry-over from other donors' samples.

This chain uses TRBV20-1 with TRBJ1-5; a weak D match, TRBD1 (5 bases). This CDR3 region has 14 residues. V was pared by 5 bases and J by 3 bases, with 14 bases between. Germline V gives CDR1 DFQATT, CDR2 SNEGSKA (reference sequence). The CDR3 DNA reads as TGCAGTGCTCCCCCCAGGGACGCCAATCAGCCCCAGCATTTT. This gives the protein CSAPPRDANQPQHF.

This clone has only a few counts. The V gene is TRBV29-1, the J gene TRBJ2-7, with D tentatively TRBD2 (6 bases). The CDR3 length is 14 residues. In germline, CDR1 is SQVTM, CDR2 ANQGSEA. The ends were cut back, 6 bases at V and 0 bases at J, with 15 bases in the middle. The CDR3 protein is CSVRLGTSSYEQYF. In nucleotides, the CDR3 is TGCAGCGTACGACTAGGGACGTCCTCCTACGAGCAGTACTTC.

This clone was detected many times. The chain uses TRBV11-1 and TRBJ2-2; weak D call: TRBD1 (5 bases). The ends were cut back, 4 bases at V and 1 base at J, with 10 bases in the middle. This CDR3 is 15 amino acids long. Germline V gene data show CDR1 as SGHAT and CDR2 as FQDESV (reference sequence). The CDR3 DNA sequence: TGTGCCAGCAGCTACAATACAGGGAACACCGGGGAGCTGTTTTTT. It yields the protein CASSYNTGNTGELFF.

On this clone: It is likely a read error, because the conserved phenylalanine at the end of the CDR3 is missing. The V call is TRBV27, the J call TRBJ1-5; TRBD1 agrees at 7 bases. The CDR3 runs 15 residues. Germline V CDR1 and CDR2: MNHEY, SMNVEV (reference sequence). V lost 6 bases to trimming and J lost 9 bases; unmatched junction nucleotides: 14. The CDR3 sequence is CASRPSQGMNPPQHV. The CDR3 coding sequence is TGTGCCAGCAGGCCATCACAGGGGATGAACCCGCCCCAGCATGTT.

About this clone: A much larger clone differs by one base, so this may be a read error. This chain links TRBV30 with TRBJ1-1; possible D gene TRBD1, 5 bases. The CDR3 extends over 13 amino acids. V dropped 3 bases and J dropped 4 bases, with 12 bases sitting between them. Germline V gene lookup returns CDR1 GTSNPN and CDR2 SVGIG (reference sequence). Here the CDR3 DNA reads TGTGCCTGGAGGGGGAAGGGGTCCACTGAAGCTTTCTTT. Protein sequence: CAWRGKGSTEAFF.

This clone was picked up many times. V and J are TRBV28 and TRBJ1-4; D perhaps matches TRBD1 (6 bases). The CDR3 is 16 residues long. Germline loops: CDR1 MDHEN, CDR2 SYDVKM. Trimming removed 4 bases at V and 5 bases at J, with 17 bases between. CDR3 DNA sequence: TGTGCCAGCAGTTCATCTACAGGGAAACGGAATGAAAAACTGTTTTTT. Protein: CASSSSTGKRNEKLFF.